This T cell receptor (beta chain) was sequenced during a study of T cell responses to AZD1222 COVID-19 vaccine. General study points: Epitopes outside B.1.351 and B.1.1.7 mutated regions reportedly drew nearly half of spike TCRs. The span of vaccine-associated CD4 TCRs extended across spike, with dominance at 160-218 and 743-854. Donors in the cohort were predominantly white British and more often female, and clonal diversity was possibly underestimated.

Assay used: immunoSEQ multiplex PCR; TCRdb lists only in-frame clones, some missing. The table shows 90,000 to 130,000 clones, with over 85% occurring only once. Worth noting for this clone: Its target is not known.

V lost 7 bases, J lost 7 bases, and 16 bases lay in between. The CDR3 consists of 13 residues. Germline loops: CDR1 GTSNPN, CDR2 SVGIG (reference sequence). The TCR comes from an adult in good health. This material consisted of peripheral blood, taken on day 0 of MenACWY control vaccination. The V call is TRBV30, the J call TRBJ1-4, with D perhaps TRBD1 (5 bases). CDR3 sequence: CAFSRATREKLFF. In DNA, the CDR3 is TGTGCCTTTAGCAGGGCTACTCGTGAAAAACTGTTTTTT.